Below, 14 T cell receptor beta chains from the same sample are listed, as sequenced in a study of early T cells in non-severe SARS-CoV-2 infection. TCRdb re-derived calls from the 5' RACE reads in MiXCR, one entry per CDR3 protein. Of tens of thousands of distinct CDR3 sequences detected, roughly 5.3% appear once; the ten largest clones hold 4.5% to 5.5%. What was sequenced was whole blood. The source is an adult who was a healthcare worker with PCR-confirmed SARS-CoV-2 infection or an uninfected control (not recorded which).

This clonotype has ten or more counts. This chain uses TRBV19 with TRBJ1-5, with D hard to call. V gave up 2 bases and J gave up 5 bases, with 13 bases separating them. Germline assignment: CDR1 LNHDA and CDR2 SQIVND (reference sequence). The CDR3 has 15 amino acids. The CDR3 sequence is CASSISAPADQPQHF. The CDR3 nucleotides are TGTGCCAGTAGTATAAGTGCGCCGGCCGATCAGCCCCAGCATTTT.

This clonotype was seen ten or more times. The V gene is TRBV7-6, the J gene TRBJ2-2; 8 bases line up with TRBD2. V trimming: 5 bases; J trimming: 7 bases; junction bases outside the gene matches: 12. The germline CDR1 and CDR2 sequences are SGHVS and FNYEAQ. The CDR3 consists of 16 residues. The DNA for the CDR3 is TGTGCCAGCAGCCGAGGCCGAGCGGGAGATAGCGGGGAGCTGTTTTTT. It yields the protein CASSRGRAGDSGELFF.

In this sample, this clonotype turned up many times. This chain connects TRBV5-5 to TRBJ2-3; perhaps D is TRBD1 or TRBD2 (6 bases each). This CDR3 comprises 18 residues. Germline-derived CDR1 and CDR2 are SGHKS and YYEKEE (reference sequence). V lost 4 bases to trimming and J lost 0 bases, with 21 bases between them. CDR3 region: CASSPGGRAPTSTDTQYF. The CDR3 region has the DNA TGTGCCAGCAGCCCTGGGGGGCGAGCCCCGACTAGCACAGATACGCAGTATTTT.

This clonotype was recorded many times. The chain recombines TRBV6-5 with TRBJ1-5; TRBD1 might be the D (6 bases). Trimming took 6 bases from V and 0 from J, leaving 15 bases between them. The germline V gene has CDR1 MNHEY and CDR2 SVGAGI. This CDR3 has 16 amino acids. The CDR3, as DNA: TGTGCCAGCAGCCGCCGGGACACCGGTAGCAATCAGCCCCAGCATTTT. It is translated as CASSRRDTGSNQPQHF.

The chain couples TRBV18 to TRBJ1-5; D might be TRBD1 (5 bases). V was shortened by 3 bases and J by 3 bases, with 12 bases between the two germline ends. The germline V gene encodes CDR1 KGHSH and CDR2 LQKENI. The length of the CDR3 is 15 residues. The CDR3 protein is CASSPNGGDNQPQHF. The CDR3 DNA reads as TGTGCCAGCTCACCTAACGGGGGTGACAATCAGCCCCAGCATTTT. The full variable domain, its missing parts supplied by reference TRBV18 and TRBJ1-5, is NAGVMQNPRHLVRRRGQEARLRCSPMKGHSHVYWYRQLPEEGLKFMVYLQKENIIDESGMPKERFSAEFPKEGPSILRIQQVVRGDSAAYFCASSPNGGDNQPQHFGDGTRLSIL.

This clonotype was counted at least ten times. The chain carries TRBV5-6 and TRBJ2-3; the D gene could be TRBD1 or TRBD2 (5 bases each). Deletions cut 10 bases from V and 5 bases from J, with 14 bases between. Germline CDR1 reads SGHDT; CDR2 reads YYEEEE. The CDR3 length is 12 residues. In DNA, the CDR3 is TGTGCCGGTGGGACCGGGCGAGATACGCAGTATTTT. It specifies CAGGTGRDTQYF. The full variable domain, its missing parts supplied by reference TRBV5-6 and TRBJ2-3, is DAGVTQSPTHLIKTRGQQVTLRCSPKSGHDTVSWYQQALGQGPQFIFQYYEEEERQRGNFPDRFSGHQFPNYSSELNVNALLLGDSALYLCAGGTGRDTQYFGPGTRLTVL.

This clonotype occurred many times. The genes are TRBV3-1 and TRBJ2-4, with D tentatively TRBD1 or TRBD2 (6 bases each). Germline CDR1 reads LGHDT; CDR2 reads YNNKEL (reference sequence). This CDR3 has 17 amino acids. Trimming shortened V by 4 bases and J by 0 bases, and 16 bases separated the two germline ends. The DNA of the CDR3 is TGTGCCAGCAGCCCCCTACTAGGGGGGCTAGCCAAAAACATTCAGTACTTC. Amino acid sequence: CASSPLLGGLAKNIQYF. Looking up the rest from reference TRBV3-1 and TRBJ2-4 gives the full variable domain: DTAVSQTPKYLVTQMGNDKSIKCEQNLGHDTMYWYKQDSKKFLKIMFSYNNKELIINETVPNRFSPKSPDKAHLNLHINSLELGDSAVYFCASSPLLGGLAKNIQYFGAGTRLSVL.

The chain employs TRBV6-2 or TRBV6-3 and TRBJ2-3, with TRBD2 matching over 8 bases. The CDR3 totals 14 residues. Looked up from germline, CDR1 is MNHEY and CDR2 is SVGEGT. Unmatched junction bases numbered 6, after V lost 10 bases and J lost 0 bases. CDR3 nucleotides: TGTGCCACCAGGACTAGCATTAGCACAGATACGCAGTATTTT. Encoded protein: CATRTSISTDTQYF.

The sample holds one count of this clonotype. The rearrangement uses TRBV2 and TRBJ2-7; 7 bases line up with TRBD2. The V and J ends lost 6 bases and 5 bases, in that order; junction bases with no gene match: 7. The germline gives CDR1 SNHLY, CDR2 FYNNEI. The CDR3 consists of 13 residues. The CDR3 loop is CASSPGLGHEQYF. DNA for the CDR3: TGTGCCAGCAGCCCCGGACTAGGCCACGAGCAGTACTTC.

In its sample, this clonotype was seen a few times. The genes are TRBV30 and TRBJ2-3; 9 nucleotides agree with TRBD2. Germline CDR1 and CDR2: GTSNPN and SVGIG (reference sequence). The CDR3 runs 13 residues. The V segment lost 2 bases and the J segment 7 bases; nucleotides outside the gene matches: 4. CDR3 amino acids: CAWSPSGGNTQYF. CDR3 nucleotide sequence: TGTGCCTGGAGTCCGAGCGGGGGGAATACGCAGTATTTT.

This clonotype appeared many times. This CDR3 is CSARPGVAGELFF. The CDR3, as DNA: TGCAGTGCCAGGCCAGGGGTTGCCGGGGAGCTGTTTTTT. The chain links TRBV20-1 to TRBJ2-2, with a weak D call TRBD1 (6 bases). This CDR3 contains 13 residues. V lost 6 bases and J 6 bases, leaving 14 bases between the germline ends. Germline V CDR1 and CDR2: DFQATT, SNEGSKA (reference sequence).

This clonotype was counted a few times. This sequence joins TRBV7-2 and TRBJ1-1, with D unclear. This CDR3 contains 15 residues. Per germline, CDR1 SGHTA and CDR2 FQGNSA. V was clipped by 2 bases and J by 6 bases, with 16 bases between them. CDR3 amino acids: CASSLSGEPRAEAFF. Written as DNA, the CDR3 is TGTGCCAGCAGCTTATCAGGAGAGCCAAGGGCTGAAGCTTTCTTT.

This clonotype was seen a handful of times. This rearrangement joins TRBV7-2 to TRBJ2-1; D is perhaps TRBD1 (5 bases). This CDR3 has 16 residues. In germline, CDR1 is SGHTA, CDR2 FQGNSA. The V end was cut by 5 bases, the J end by 2 bases, with 16 bases between. CDR3 DNA: TGTGCCAGCAGCGCGCCCCAGGGTTACACCTACAATGAGCAGTTCTTC. Encoded protein: CASSAPQGYTYNEQFF.

The sample holds many counts of this clonotype. This chain connects TRBV9 to TRBJ1-1; D may be TRBD1 (5 bases). The ends were cut back, 3 bases at V and 4 bases at J, with 19 bases in the middle. The CDR3 loop spans 16 amino acids. CDR1 SGDLS and CDR2 YYNGEE come from the germline V gene. CDR3 loop: CASSAETIGAGTEAFF. The CDR3 DNA follows: TGTGCCAGCAGCGCAGAGACGATCGGGGCGGGCACTGAAGCTTTCTTT.